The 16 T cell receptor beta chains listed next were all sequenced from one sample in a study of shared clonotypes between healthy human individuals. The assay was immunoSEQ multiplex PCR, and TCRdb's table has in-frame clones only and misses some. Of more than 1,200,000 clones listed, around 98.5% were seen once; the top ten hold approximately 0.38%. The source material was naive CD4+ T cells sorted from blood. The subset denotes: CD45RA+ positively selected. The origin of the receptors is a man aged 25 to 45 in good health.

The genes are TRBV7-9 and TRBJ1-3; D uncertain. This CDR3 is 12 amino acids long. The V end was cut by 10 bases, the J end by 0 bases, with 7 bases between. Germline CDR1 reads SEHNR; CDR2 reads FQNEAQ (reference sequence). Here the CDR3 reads CATSSSGNTIYF. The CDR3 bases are TGTGCCACGTCGAGCTCTGGAAACACCATATATTTT.

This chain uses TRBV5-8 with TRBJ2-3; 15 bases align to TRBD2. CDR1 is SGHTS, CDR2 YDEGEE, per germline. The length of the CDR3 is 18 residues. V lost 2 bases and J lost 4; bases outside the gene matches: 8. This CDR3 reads CASSFPRTSGRAPDTQYF. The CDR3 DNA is TGTGCCAGCAGCTTTCCCAGGACTAGCGGGAGGGCCCCAGATACGCAGTATTTT.

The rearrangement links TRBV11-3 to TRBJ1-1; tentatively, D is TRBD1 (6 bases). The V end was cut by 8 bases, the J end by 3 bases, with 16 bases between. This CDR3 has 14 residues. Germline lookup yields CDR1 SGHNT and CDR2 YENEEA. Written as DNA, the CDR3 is TGTGCCAGCCAACCGAGCGGGGGGCACACTGAAGCTTTCTTT. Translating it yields CASQPSGGHTEAFF.

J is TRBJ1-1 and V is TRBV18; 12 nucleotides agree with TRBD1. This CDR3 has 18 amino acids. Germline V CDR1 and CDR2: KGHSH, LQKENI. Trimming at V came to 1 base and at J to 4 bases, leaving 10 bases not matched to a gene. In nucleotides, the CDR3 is TGTGCCAGCTCACCACTCCCGGGACAGGGGGCGCGTGGCACTGAAGCTTTCTTT. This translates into CASSPLPGQGARGTEAFF.

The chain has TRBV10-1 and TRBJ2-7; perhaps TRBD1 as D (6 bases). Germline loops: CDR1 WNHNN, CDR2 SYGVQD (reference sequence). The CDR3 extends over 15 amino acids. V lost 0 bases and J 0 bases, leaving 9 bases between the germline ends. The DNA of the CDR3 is TGCGCCAGCAGTGAGTCAGGGGGTAGCTCCTACGAGCAGTACTTC. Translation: CASSESGGSSYEQYF.

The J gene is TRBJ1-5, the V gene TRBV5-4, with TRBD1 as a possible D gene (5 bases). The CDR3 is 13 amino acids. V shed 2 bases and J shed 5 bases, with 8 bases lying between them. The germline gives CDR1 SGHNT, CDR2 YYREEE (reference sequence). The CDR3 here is CASSFGRDQPQHF. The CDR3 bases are TGTGCCAGCAGCTTCGGCAGGGATCAGCCCCAGCATTTT.

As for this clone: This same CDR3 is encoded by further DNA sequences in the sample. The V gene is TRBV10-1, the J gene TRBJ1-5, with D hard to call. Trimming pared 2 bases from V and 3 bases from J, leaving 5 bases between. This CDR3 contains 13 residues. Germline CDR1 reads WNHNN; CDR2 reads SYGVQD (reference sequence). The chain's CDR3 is CASSEGVNQPQHF. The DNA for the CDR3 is TGCGCCAGCAGTGAGGGGGTCAATCAGCCCCAGCATTTT.

For the CDR3, the DNA is TGTGCCAGTAGTATTTCCAGGGCGACCACTGAAGCTTTCTTT. Its translation: CASSISRATTEAFF. The chain combines TRBV19 with TRBJ1-1; possibly TRBD1 for D (5 bases). CDR1 LNHDA and CDR2 SQIVND come from the germline V gene (reference sequence). This CDR3 spans 14 amino acids. With 3 bases removed from V and 4 bases from J, the gap between germline ends came to 12 bases.

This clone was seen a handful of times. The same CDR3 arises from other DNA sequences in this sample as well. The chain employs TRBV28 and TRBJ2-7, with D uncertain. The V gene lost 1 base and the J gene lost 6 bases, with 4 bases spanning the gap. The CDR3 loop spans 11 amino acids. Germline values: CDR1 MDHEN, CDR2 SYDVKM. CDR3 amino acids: CASSLLSEQYF. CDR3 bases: TGTGCCAGCAGTTTATTGTCCGAGCAGTACTTC.

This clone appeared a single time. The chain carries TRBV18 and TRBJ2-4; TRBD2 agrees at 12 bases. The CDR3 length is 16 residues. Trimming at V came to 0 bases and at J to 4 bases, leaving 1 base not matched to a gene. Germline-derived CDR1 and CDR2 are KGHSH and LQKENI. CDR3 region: CASSPPLAGGKNIQYF. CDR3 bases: TGTGCCAGCTCACCACCGCTAGCGGGAGGGAAAAACATTCAGTACTTC.

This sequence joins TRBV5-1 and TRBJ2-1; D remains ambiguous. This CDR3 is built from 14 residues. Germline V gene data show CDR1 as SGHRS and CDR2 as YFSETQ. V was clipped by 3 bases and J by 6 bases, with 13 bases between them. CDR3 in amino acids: CASSSGLSGNEQFF. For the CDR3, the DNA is TGCGCCAGCAGCTCGGGCCTCTCCGGCAATGAGCAGTTCTTC. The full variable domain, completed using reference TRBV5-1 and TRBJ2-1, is KAGVTQTPRYLIKTRGQQVTLSCSPISGHRSVSWYQQTPGQGLQFLFEYFSETQRNKGNFPGRFSGRQFSNSRSEMNVSTLELGDSALYLCASSSGLSGNEQFFGPGTRLTVL.

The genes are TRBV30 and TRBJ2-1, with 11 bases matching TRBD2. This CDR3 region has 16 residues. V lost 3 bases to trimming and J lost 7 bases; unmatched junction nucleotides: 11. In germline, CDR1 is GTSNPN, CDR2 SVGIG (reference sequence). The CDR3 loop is CAWSREGLADWNEQFF. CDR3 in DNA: TGTGCCTGGAGCCGTGAGGGACTAGCGGACTGGAATGAGCAGTTCTTC.

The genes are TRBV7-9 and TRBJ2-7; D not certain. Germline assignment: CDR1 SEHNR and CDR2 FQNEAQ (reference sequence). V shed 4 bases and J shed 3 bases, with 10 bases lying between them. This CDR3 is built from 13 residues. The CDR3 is CASSSADFYEQYF. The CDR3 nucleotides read TGTGCCAGCAGCTCGGCTGACTTCTACGAGCAGTACTTC.

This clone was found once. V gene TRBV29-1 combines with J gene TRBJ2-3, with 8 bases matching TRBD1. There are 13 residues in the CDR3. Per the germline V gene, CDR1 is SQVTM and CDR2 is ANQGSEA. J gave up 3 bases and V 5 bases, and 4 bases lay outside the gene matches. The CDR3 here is CSVCQGATDTQYF. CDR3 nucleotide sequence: TGCAGCGTTTGTCAGGGGGCGACAGATACGCAGTATTTT.

Here the CDR3 reads CASSALALYNEQFF. The CDR3 bases are TGTGCCAGCAGCGCACTAGCTCTCTACAATGAGCAGTTCTTC. The J gene is TRBJ2-1, the V gene TRBV27; a weak D match, TRBD2 (6 bases). Germline lookup yields CDR1 MNHEY and CDR2 SMNVEV (reference sequence). V was clipped by 6 bases and J by 3 bases, with 12 bases between them. The CDR3 consists of 14 residues.

As DNA, the CDR3 is TGCAGCGTGAGCCCAGGGTTTGGCTACACCTTC. This gives the protein CSVSPGFGYTF. The genes are TRBV29-1 and TRBJ1-2; the D gene is possibly TRBD1 (5 bases). V lost 6 bases and J 7 bases, leaving 12 bases between the germline ends. Germline CDR1 and CDR2: SQVTM and ANQGSEA. The CDR3 runs 11 residues.